What follows are 24 T cell receptor beta chains derived from one specimen sequenced in a study of blood T cell repertoires in COVID-19. Data came from immunoSEQ multiplex PCR; TCRdb stores just in-frame clones and leaves some out. The table includes around 160,000 clones, about 86% detected once. Sequences were obtained from peripheral blood. These receptors were obtained from a woman in her 70s with COVID-19, enrolled during active disease.

This sequence joins TRBV4-1 and TRBJ2-2; perhaps TRBD2 as D (5 bases). V lost 0 bases, J lost 1 base, and 15 bases lay in between. CDR1 is MGHRA, CDR2 YSYEKL, per germline. The CDR3 loop spans 18 amino acids. The CDR3 nucleotides are TGCGCCAGCAGCCAAGATCGGGGTAGCCCCTTGAACACCGGGGAGCTGTTTTTT. This codes for CASSQDRGSPLNTGELFF.

The chain couples TRBV7-6 to TRBJ2-7, with 10 positions matching TRBD2. V trimming: 5 bases; J trimming: 3 bases; junction bases outside the gene matches: 7. The CDR3 is made up of 15 amino acids. CDR1 and CDR2 (germline): SGHVS, FNYEAQ. CDR3 protein: CASSPGLAMNYEQYF. The CDR3, as DNA: TGTGCCAGCAGCCCGGGACTAGCGATGAACTACGAGCAGTACTTC.

The J gene is TRBJ1-6, the V gene TRBV9; 10 bases are a match to TRBD1. The V gene's germline CDR1 is SGDLS and CDR2 YYNGEE. V trimming: 1 base; J trimming: 9 bases; junction bases outside the gene matches: 4. There are 15 residues in the CDR3. For the CDR3, the DNA is TGTGCCAGCAGCGTAATGGGACAGGGGATTTCACCCCTCCACTTT. Translating it yields CASSVMGQGISPLHF.

This chain uses TRBV5-6 with TRBJ1-1; TRBD1 aligns across 8 bases. The CDR3 loop spans 16 amino acids. Germline V gives CDR1 SGHDT, CDR2 YYEEEE. Trimming at V came to 2 bases and at J to 6 bases, leaving 12 bases not matched to a gene. The CDR3 loop is CASSFFQGASEAEAFF. CDR3 bases: TGTGCCAGCAGCTTTTTTCAGGGGGCTAGCGAGGCTGAAGCTTTCTTT.

This clone was picked up one time. The chain combines TRBV19 with TRBJ2-4; 8 positions agree with TRBD2. The CDR3 spans 15 residues. V gave up 4 bases and J gave up 8 bases; unmatched junction bases: 10. CDR1 LNHDA and CDR2 SQIVND come from the germline V gene (reference sequence). The CDR3: CASSTLAPGGDIQYF. The CDR3 DNA reads as TGTGCCAGTAGTACACTAGCACCGGGAGGGGACATTCAGTACTTC. Full variable domain (rest looked up from reference TRBV19 and TRBJ2-4): DGGITQSPKYLFRKEGQNVTLSCEQNLNHDAMYWYRQDPGQGLRLIYYSQIVNDFQKGDIAEGYSVSREKKESFPLTVTSAQKNPTAFYLCASSTLAPGGDIQYFGAGTRLSVL.

The chain recombines TRBV3-1 (or the pseudogene TRBV3-2) with TRBJ1-1, with 10 bases fitting TRBD1. The length of the CDR3 is 15 residues. Germline CDR1 reads LGHDT; CDR2 reads YNNKEL (reference sequence). V shed 4 bases, J shed 1 base, and the junction held 3 bases outside the gene matches. CDR3 DNA sequence: TGTGCCAGCAGCCGATGGACAGGGGGGAACACTGAAGCTTTCTTT. It encodes CASSRWTGGNTEAFF.

The chain carries TRBV6-6 and TRBJ2-7; no definite D call. This CDR3 region has 14 residues. Germline V lookup: CDR1 MNHNY, CDR2 SVGAGI (reference sequence). V was trimmed by 0 bases and J by 1 base, leaving 7 bases between them. Here the CDR3 DNA reads TGTGCCAGCAGTTACTCGCGCGAATCCTACGAGCAGTACTTC. Amino acid sequence: CASSYSRESYEQYF.

The chain links TRBV11-2 to TRBJ2-1, with no clear D. The length of the CDR3 is 17 residues. Trimming left V 3 bases short and J 5 bases short, with 20 bases between. Germline V CDR1 and CDR2: SGHAT, FQNNGV. Written as DNA, the CDR3 is TGTGCCAGCAGCTTGCTTATCCGGTCAACCCCGAACAATGAGCAGTTCTTC. Its translation is CASSLLIRSTPNNEQFF. The variable domain in full, completed from reference TRBV11-2 and TRBJ2-1, reads EAGVAQSPRYKIIEKRQSVAFWCNPISGHATLYWYQQILGQGPKLLIQFQNNGVVDDSQLPKDRFSAERLKGVDSTLKIQPAKLEDSAVYLCASSLLIRSTPNNEQFFGPGTRLTVL.

The chain combines TRBV12-3 or TRBV12-4 with TRBJ1-5; TRBD1 is a possible D gene (5 bases). The CDR3 length is 13 residues. Trimming removed 4 bases from V and 4 bases from J, with 8 bases in between. As DNA, the CDR3 is TGTGCCAGCAGTTGGGGGGGAAATCAGCCCCAGCATTTT. This encodes CASSWGGNQPQHF.

This rearrangement joins TRBV28 to TRBJ1-5, with D possibly matching TRBD1 (6 bases). Trimming shortened V by 7 bases and J by 7 bases, and 23 bases separated the two germline ends. The CDR3 is 16 residues long. Germline CDR1 reads MDHEN; CDR2 reads SYDVKM. The CDR3: CASISRGAAEAQPQHF. The CDR3, as DNA: TGTGCCAGCATTTCCCGGGGGGCGGCAGAAGCCCAGCCCCAGCATTTT.

This rearrangement joins TRBV5-1 to TRBJ1-2; D possibly corresponds to TRBD1 (5 bases). The CDR3 contains 13 residues. V was trimmed by 5 bases and J by 2 bases, leaving 10 bases between them. CDR1 and CDR2 from the germline V gene are SGHRS and YFSETQ. The DNA of the CDR3 is TGCGCCAGCAGTCAGGGATCCAACTATGGCTACACCTTC. Amino acid sequence: CASSQGSNYGYTF.

V and J are TRBV7-9 and TRBJ2-1; 7 bases line up with TRBD1. The V gene end was trimmed by 5 bases and the J gene end by 5 bases; junction bases not matched to a gene: 6. This CDR3 region has 14 residues. CDR1 is SEHNR and CDR2 is FQNEAQ in the germline V gene (reference sequence). This CDR3 reads CASSRGLLDNEQFF. CDR3 coding DNA: TGTGCCAGCAGCAGGGGGCTCTTGGACAATGAGCAGTTCTTC. The full variable domain, completed using reference TRBV7-9 and TRBJ2-1, is DTGVSQNPRHKITKRGQNVTFRCDPISEHNRLYWYRQTLGQGPEFLTYFQNEAQLEKSRLLSDRFSAERPKGSFSTLEIQRTEQGDSAMYLCASSRGLLDNEQFFGPGTRLTVL.

This clone turned up a few times. This chain joins TRBV28 and TRBJ1-4, with D perhaps matching TRBD1 (6 bases). With 6 bases removed from V and 3 bases from J, the gap between germline ends came to 8 bases. The germline V gene encodes CDR1 MDHEN and CDR2 SYDVKM. The CDR3 length is 13 residues. Here the CDR3 DNA reads TGTGCCAGCAGGGACAGCCCTAATGAAAAACTGTTTTTT. Protein: CASRDSPNEKLFF.

The chain carries TRBV9 and TRBJ2-7, with TRBD2 matching over 14 bases. V lost 5 bases, J lost 6 bases, and 4 bases stayed unmatched. CDR1 and CDR2 (germline): SGDLS, YYNGEE. CDR3 length: 14 residues. CDR3 DNA: TGTGCCAGCAGTGTGGGACTAGCGGGGGTCGAGCAGTACTTC. Amino acids: CASSVGLAGVEQYF.

The chain combines TRBV2 with TRBJ2-1; TRBD2 matches at 10 bases. The CDR3 has 14 amino acids. V shed 8 bases and J 4 bases; nucleotides not matched to a gene: 5. Per the germline V gene, CDR1 is SNHLY and CDR2 is FYNNEI. As DNA, the CDR3 is TGTGCCAGCCTTAGCGGGGGGCCATACAATGAGCAGTTCTTC. Protein: CASLSGGPYNEQFF.

This clone was found a few times. The chain couples TRBV5-8 to TRBJ1-3, with TRBD1 as a possible D gene (5 bases). The CDR3 has 16 amino acids. V lost 0 bases, J lost 2 bases, and 12 bases lay in between. Germline assignment: CDR1 SGHTS and CDR2 YDEGEE. CDR3 sequence (DNA): TGTGCCAGCAGCTTGGACGGCAGCAGGGCTGGAAACACCATATATTTT. This gives the protein CASSLDGSRAGNTIYF.

This clone was seen a handful of times. This chain joins TRBV19 and TRBJ2-7; the D gene is possibly TRBD1 (6 bases). V was pared by 5 bases and J by 3 bases, with 17 bases between. There are 15 residues in the CDR3. Germline V CDR1 and CDR2: LNHDA, SQIVND (reference sequence). The CDR3 is CASSGDTILGYEQYF. CDR3 coding DNA: TGTGCCAGTAGTGGGGACACTATACTGGGCTACGAGCAGTACTTC.

This clone was seen a few times. The V and J genes are TRBV7-2 and TRBJ1-2, with 7 bases lining up with TRBD1. The junction had 7 bases not matched to a gene; V was cut back by 5 bases and J by 4 bases. The CDR3 totals 14 residues. Germline V lookup: CDR1 SGHTA, CDR2 FQGNSA. CDR3 in amino acids: CASSTSTGIYGYTF. The DNA for the CDR3 is TGTGCCAGCAGCACCTCGACAGGGATCTATGGCTACACCTTC.

The J gene is TRBJ2-6, the V gene TRBV10-3; D perhaps matches TRBD2 (5 bases). The CDR3 loop spans 16 amino acids. The germline V and J ends were trimmed by 0 bases and 0 bases, with 6 bases remaining between them. The germline gives CDR1 ENHRY, CDR2 SYGVKD. In DNA form, the CDR3 reads TGTGCCATCAGTGAGTCTCGGGGCTCTGGGGCCAACGTCCTGACTTTC. Its protein product is CAISESRGSGANVLTF.

The rearrangement links TRBV5-1 to TRBJ2-7; a possible D gene is TRBD1 (6 bases). Germline V gives CDR1 SGHRS, CDR2 YFSETQ. The CDR3 covers 19 residues. V lost 0 bases to trimming and J lost 4 bases, with 26 bases between them. This CDR3 reads CASSLVPRESRQERYEQYF. The CDR3 DNA reads TGCGCCAGCAGCTTGGTCCCAAGAGAATCCAGACAGGAGCGGTACGAGCAGTACTTC. Full variable domain (outside the CDR3, taken from reference TRBV5-1 and TRBJ2-7): KAGVTQTPRYLIKTRGQQVTLSCSPISGHRSVSWYQQTPGQGLQFLFEYFSETQRNKGNFPGRFSGRQFSNSRSEMNVSTLELGDSALYLCASSLVPRESRQERYEQYFGPGTRLTVT.

This clone was seen just once. J is TRBJ2-2 and V is TRBV7-3; D call uncertain. Germline V gene sequence: CDR1 SGHTA, CDR2 FQGTGA. The CDR3 sequence is 17 residues long. Trimming shortened V by 5 bases and J by 4 bases, and 20 bases separated the two germline ends. The CDR3 is CASSKTKDGLSTGELFF. The CDR3 region has the DNA TGTGCCAGCAGCAAAACTAAGGATGGTCTGAGCACCGGGGAGCTGTTTTTT. The full variable domain, its missing parts supplied by reference TRBV7-3 and TRBJ2-2, is GAGVSQTPSNKVTEKGKYVELRCDPISGHTALYWYRQSLGQGPEFLIYFQGTGAADDSGLPNDRFFAVRPEGSVSTLKIQRTERGDSAVYLCASSKTKDGLSTGELFFGEGSRLTVL.

V gene TRBV6-5 combines with J gene TRBJ1-1, with 9 bases aligning to TRBD1. The CDR3 is 14 amino acids. V dropped 2 bases and J dropped 6; count of bases not matched to a gene: 4. Looked up from germline, CDR1 is MNHEY and CDR2 is SVGAGI. In DNA form, the CDR3 reads TGTGCCAGCAGTTACGGGACAGGGATCGCTGAAGCTTTCTTT. Translated, it gives CASSYGTGIAEAFF.

V usage is TRBV7-8 and J usage is TRBJ2-5; 14 bases match TRBD2. J lost 5 bases, V lost 5 bases, and 13 bases had no gene match. This CDR3 has 18 amino acids. Germline loops: CDR1 SGHVS, CDR2 FQNEAQ. DNA for the CDR3: TGTGCCAGCAGCGATACGGGACTAGCGGGGGTAGTGAAGGAGACCCAGTACTTC. This gives the protein CASSDTGLAGVVKETQYF.

The chain joins TRBV5-4 to TRBJ1-1; 8 bases fit TRBD1. The length of the CDR3 is 17 residues. Germline-derived CDR1 and CDR2 are SGHNT and YYREEE (reference sequence). J lost 0 bases, V lost 4 bases, and 11 bases had no gene match. The CDR3 DNA is TGTGCCAGCAGCCTCACATCAGGGGGCCCTCTGAACACTGAAGCTTTCTTT. The encoded protein is CASSLTSGGPLNTEAFF.